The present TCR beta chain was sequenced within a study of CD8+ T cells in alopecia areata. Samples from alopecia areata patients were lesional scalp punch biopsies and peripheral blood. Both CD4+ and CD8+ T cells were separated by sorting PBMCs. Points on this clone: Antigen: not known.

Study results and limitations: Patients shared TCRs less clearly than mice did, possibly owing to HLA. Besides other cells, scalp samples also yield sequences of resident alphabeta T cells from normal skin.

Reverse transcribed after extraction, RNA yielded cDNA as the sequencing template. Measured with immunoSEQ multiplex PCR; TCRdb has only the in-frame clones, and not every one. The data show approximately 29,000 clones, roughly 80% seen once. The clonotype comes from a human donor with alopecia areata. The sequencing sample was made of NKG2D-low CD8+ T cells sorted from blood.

Written as DNA, the CDR3 is TGCGCCAGCAGCCTCCACGGGACAGGGATCGACGAGCAGTACTTC. Encoded protein: CASSLHGTGIDEQYF. The rearrangement joins TRBV4-1 to TRBJ2-7; 9 bases line up with TRBD1. The V gene's germline CDR1 is MGHRA and CDR2 YSYEKL. CDR3 length: 15 amino acids. J was trimmed by 5 bases and V by 4 bases; bases with no gene match: 9.